Sequencing of this TCR beta chain was carried out in a study of cytomegalovirus exposure and HLA in healthy donors. On the study more broadly: A prior analysis found around 110 million unique TCR beta sequences from roughly 180 million T cells. Assignment to the Caucasian-associated ancestry cluster applied to less than 85% of the roughly 400 genotyped donors. General observations from the study: 150 or so TCR beta chains were listed as cytomegalovirus-associated.

It was with 60 Vbeta and 13 Jbeta primers that the PCR ran. Clones were sequenced by immunoSEQ multiplex PCR, and TCRdb holds only the in-frame ones, with some missing. The sample includes over 150,000 clones, roughly 77% seen only once; the top ten take more than 3%. About this clone: Antigen unknown.

Sequencing was carried out using PBMCs. The origin of this receptor is a man between 25 and 39 years old in good health and CMV-seropositive.

The CDR3 reads CASSTRGYSTDTQYF. In nucleotides, the CDR3 is TGCGCCAGCAGCACACGGGGATATAGCACAGATACGCAGTATTTT. This chain connects TRBV5-1 to TRBJ2-3; possible D gene TRBD2, 5 bases. CDR1 is SGHRS and CDR2 is YFSETQ in the germline V gene. This CDR3 is 15 amino acids long. V lost 4 bases to trimming and J lost 0 bases, with 12 bases between them.